The 6 T cell receptor beta chains below all came from one sample that was sequenced in a study of cytomegalovirus exposure and HLA in healthy donors. The PCR was carried out with 60 Vbeta primers and 13 Jbeta primers. Measured with immunoSEQ multiplex PCR; TCRdb has only the in-frame clones, and not every one. The table lists 35,000 to 50,000 clones, more than 45% of them singletons. The sample taken for sequencing was PBMCs. Receptor source: a man aged 60 to 69 in good health and CMV-seronegative.

Of note for this clone: A junction boundary mismatches the germline segment, possibly from a read error. The DNA of the CDR3 is TGTGCCAGCGCTAGCGGGCCTTCCACAGGTACGCAGTATTTT. It yields the protein CASASGPSTGTQYF. The rearrangement links TRBV5-6 to TRBJ2-3, with 8 bases lining up with TRBD2. Per the germline V gene, CDR1 is SGHDT and CDR2 is YYEEEE. The length of the CDR3 is 14 residues.

V usage is TRBV25-1 and J usage is TRBJ1-2; D not certain. V was pared by 5 bases and J by 1 base, with 8 bases between. This CDR3 comprises 13 residues. The germline V gene encodes CDR1 MGHDK and CDR2 SYGVNS. CDR3 sequence (DNA): TGTGCCAGCAGTCTTTCGGGTAACTATGGCTACACCTTC. As protein: CASSLSGNYGYTF.

The V gene is TRBV9, the J gene TRBJ2-5, with TRBD1 matching 7 bases. The CDR3 length is 15 residues. Germline loops: CDR1 SGDLS, CDR2 YYNGEE. The junction had 8 bases not matched to a gene; V was cut back by 4 bases and J by 2 bases. This CDR3 reads CASSLGQIQQETQYF. CDR3 bases: TGTGCCAGCAGCTTGGGACAGATACAACAAGAGACCCAGTACTTC.

This chain uses TRBV30 with TRBJ2-3; possible D gene TRBD1, 6 bases. Looked up from germline, CDR1 is GTSNPN and CDR2 is SVGIG (reference sequence). This CDR3 region has 15 residues. The V end was cut by 2 bases, the J end by 4 bases, with 16 bases between. CDR3 nucleotides: TGTGCCTGGAGTCTATCCCAGGGGCCCGCAGATACGCAGTATTTT. Its translation is CAWSLSQGPADTQYF.

This chain uses TRBV29-1 with TRBJ1-1; D unresolved. CDR3 length: 12 amino acids. V lost 4 bases and J lost 0, with 6 bases in between. Germline V gene lookup returns CDR1 SQVTM and CDR2 ANQGSEA. CDR3 protein: CSVGGLNTEAFF. CDR3 DNA: TGCAGCGTTGGAGGTCTGAACACTGAAGCTTTCTTT.

This chain links TRBV5-1 with TRBJ2-7, with a possible D match to TRBD2 (6 bases). Trimming took 2 bases from V and 1 from J, leaving 10 bases between them. Germline V CDR1 and CDR2: SGHRS, YFSETQ. CDR3 size: 14 residues. This CDR3 is CASSFTGTSYEQYF. CDR3 in DNA: TGCGCCAGCAGCTTTACCGGGACTTCCTACGAGCAGTACTTC.